The rows below give T cell receptor beta chains drawn from one sample of a study of blood T cell repertoires in COVID-19. The table came from immunoSEQ multiplex PCR; TCRdb's copy has only in-frame clones and leaves some out. This repertoire shows more than 200,000 clones, around nine tenths found once; its top ten account for roughly a tenth. The specimen sequenced was PBMCs or T cells enriched from blood (not recorded which). These receptors came from a man aged 30 to 39 who had recovered from COVID-19. The CDR3 runs from the conserved cysteine through the conserved F or W. The order of the fields is J gene, D gene, V gene, clone size, CDR3 DNA, CDR3 protein. The D gene is left open where the match is weak. Size is stated for part of the rows, as once, few or many counts, or as a class when the clone is expanded.

j_gene: TRBJ1-4
d_gene: .
v_gene: TRBV10-2
abundance: .
CDR3nt: TGCGCCAGCAGTCGGGGGAATGAAAAACTGTTTTTT
CDR3aa: CASSRGNEKLFF

j_gene: TRBJ1-3
d_gene: .
v_gene: TRBV9
abundance: .
CDR3nt: TGTGCCAGCAGCGTAGCACCGACAGGTACCTCTGGAAACACCATATATTTT
CDR3aa: CASSVAPTGTSGNTIYF

j_gene: TRBJ2-1
d_gene: TRBD2
v_gene: TRBV6-5
abundance: .
CDR3nt: TGTGCCAGCATTGGACTAGCGGGAGGGAATGAGCAGTTCTTC
CDR3aa: CASIGLAGGNEQFF

j_gene: TRBJ1-4
d_gene: TRBD1
v_gene: TRBV7-6
abundance: .
CDR3nt: TGTGCCAGCAGCCCACAGGGGGCAATTAATGAAAAACTGTTTTTT
CDR3aa: CASSPQGAINEKLFF

j_gene: TRBJ1-5
d_gene: .
v_gene: TRBV7-2
abundance: .
CDR3nt: TGTGCCAGCAGCTTTATTGAGCATCAGCCCCAGCATTTT
CDR3aa: CASSFIEHQPQHF

j_gene: TRBJ1-3
d_gene: TRBD1
v_gene: TRBV7-2
abundance: once
CDR3nt: TGTGCCAGCAGCTTAGGCGACAGGGGGCCTGGAAACACCATATATTTT
CDR3aa: CASSLGDRGPGNTIYF

j_gene: TRBJ2-2
d_gene: .
v_gene: TRBV7-2
abundance: few
CDR3nt: TGTGCCAGCAGCTTGGGACTGGCCCTGGGCACCGGGGAGCTGTTTTTT
CDR3aa: CASSLGLALGTGELFF

j_gene: TRBJ1-6
d_gene: TRBD1
v_gene: TRBV27
abundance: .
CDR3nt: TGTGCCAGCAGGCCAGGACAGGGAAATTCACCCCTCCACTTT
CDR3aa: CASRPGQGNSPLHF

j_gene: TRBJ2-2
d_gene: .
v_gene: TRBV5-4
abundance: .
CDR3nt: TGTGCCAGCAGCTTCTTGGGAGGAGGGACCGGGGAGCTGTTTTTT
CDR3aa: CASSFLGGGTGELFF

j_gene: TRBJ1-5
d_gene: .
v_gene: TRBV7-2
abundance: .
CDR3nt: TGTGCCAGCAGCTTGACAGCGCTCAATCAGCCCCAGCATTTT
CDR3aa: CASSLTALNQPQHF

j_gene: TRBJ1-5
d_gene: TRBD1
v_gene: TRBV7-2
abundance: .
CDR3nt: TGTGCCAGCAGCTTAACTCCGGCAGGGGGAAATCAGCCCCAGCATTTT
CDR3aa: CASSLTPAGGNQPQHF

j_gene: TRBJ2-5
d_gene: .
v_gene: TRBV6-5
abundance: .
CDR3nt: TGTGCCAGTACGATCCAGGGGCAAGAGACCCAGTACTTC
CDR3aa: CASTIQGQETQYF

j_gene: TRBJ2-7
d_gene: .
v_gene: TRBV5-6
abundance: once
CDR3nt: TGTGCCAGCAGCTTGCGGAGGACGGCTAGCTACGAGCAGTACTTC
CDR3aa: CASSLRRTASYEQYF

j_gene: TRBJ2-7
d_gene: TRBD1
v_gene: TRBV6-5
abundance: .
CDR3nt: TGTGCCAGCAGTTACCAGAGGACAGGGTCCGGCGAGCAGTACTTC
CDR3aa: CASSYQRTGSGEQYF